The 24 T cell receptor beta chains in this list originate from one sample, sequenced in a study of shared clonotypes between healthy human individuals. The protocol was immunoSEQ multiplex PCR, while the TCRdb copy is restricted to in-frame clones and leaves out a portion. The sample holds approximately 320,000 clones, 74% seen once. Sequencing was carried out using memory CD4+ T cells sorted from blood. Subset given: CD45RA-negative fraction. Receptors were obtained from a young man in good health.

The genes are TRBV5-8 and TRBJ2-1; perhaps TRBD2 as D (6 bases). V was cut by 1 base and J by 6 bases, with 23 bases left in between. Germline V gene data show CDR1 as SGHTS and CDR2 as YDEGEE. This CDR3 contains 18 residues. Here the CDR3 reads CASSLLKTSGVIPNEQFF. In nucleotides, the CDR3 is TGTGCCAGCAGCTTGTTAAAGACTTCGGGGGTAATTCCCAATGAGCAGTTCTTC.

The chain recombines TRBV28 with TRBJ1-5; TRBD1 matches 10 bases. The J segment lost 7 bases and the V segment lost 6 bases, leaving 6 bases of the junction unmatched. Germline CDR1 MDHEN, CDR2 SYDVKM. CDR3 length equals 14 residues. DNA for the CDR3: TGTGCCAGCAGCCGGACAGGGGGACGGCAGCCCCAGCATTTT. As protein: CASSRTGGRQPQHF.

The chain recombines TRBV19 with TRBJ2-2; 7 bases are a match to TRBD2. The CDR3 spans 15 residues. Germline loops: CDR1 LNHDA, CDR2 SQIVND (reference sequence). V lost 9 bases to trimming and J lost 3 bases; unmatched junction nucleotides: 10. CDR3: CASSGVGRYTGELFF. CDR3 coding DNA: TGTGCCAGCAGCGGGGTAGGGCGATACACCGGGGAGCTGTTTTTT.

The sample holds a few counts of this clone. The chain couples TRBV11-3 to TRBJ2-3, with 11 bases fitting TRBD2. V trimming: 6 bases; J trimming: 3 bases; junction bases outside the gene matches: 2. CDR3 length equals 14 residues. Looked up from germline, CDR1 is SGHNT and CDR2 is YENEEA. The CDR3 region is CASSVAGGTDTQYF. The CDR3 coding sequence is TGTGCCAGCAGTGTAGCGGGGGGGACAGATACGCAGTATTTT. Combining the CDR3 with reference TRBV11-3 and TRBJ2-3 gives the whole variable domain EAGVVQSPRYKIIEKKQPVAFWCNPISGHNTLYWYLQNLGQGPELLIRYENEEAVDDSQLPKDRFSAERLKGVDSTLKIQPAELGDSAVYLCASSVAGGTDTQYFGPGTRLTVL.

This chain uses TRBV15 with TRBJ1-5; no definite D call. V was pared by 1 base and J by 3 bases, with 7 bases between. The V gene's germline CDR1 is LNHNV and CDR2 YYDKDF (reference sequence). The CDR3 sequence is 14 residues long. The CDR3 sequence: CATSRGGTNQPQHF. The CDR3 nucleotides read TGTGCCACCAGCAGAGGGGGAACCAATCAGCCCCAGCATTTT.

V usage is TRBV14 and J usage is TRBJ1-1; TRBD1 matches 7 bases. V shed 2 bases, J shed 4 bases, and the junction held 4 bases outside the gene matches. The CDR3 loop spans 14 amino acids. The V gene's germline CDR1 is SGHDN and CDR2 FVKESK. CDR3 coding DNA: TGTGCCAGCAGCCAAATGACAGGGTCCACTGAAGCTTTCTTT. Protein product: CASSQMTGSTEAFF.

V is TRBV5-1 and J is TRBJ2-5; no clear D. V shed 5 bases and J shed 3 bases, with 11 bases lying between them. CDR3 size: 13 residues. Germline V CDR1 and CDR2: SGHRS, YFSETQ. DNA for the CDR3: TGCGCCAGCAGAACGACGCCGGAAGAGACCCAGTACTTC. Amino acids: CASRTTPEETQYF. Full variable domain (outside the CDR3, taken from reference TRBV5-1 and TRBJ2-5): KAGVTQTPRYLIKTRGQQVTLSCSPISGHRSVSWYQQTPGQGLQFLFEYFSETQRNKGNFPGRFSGRQFSNSRSEMNVSTLELGDSALYLCASRTTPEETQYFGPGTRLLVL.

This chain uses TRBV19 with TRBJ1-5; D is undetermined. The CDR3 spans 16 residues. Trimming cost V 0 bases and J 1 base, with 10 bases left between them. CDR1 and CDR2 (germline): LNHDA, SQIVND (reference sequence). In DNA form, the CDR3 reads TGTGCCAGTAGTATAGATGCCCAGCACAGCAATCAGCCCCAGCATTTT. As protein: CASSIDAQHSNQPQHF.

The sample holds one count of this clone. The CDR3 DNA reads as TGTGCCAGTAGTATCGGTACCGGACTATCCTCCTCCTACGAGCAGTACTTC. This sequence encodes CASSIGTGLSSSYEQYF. The rearrangement uses TRBV19 and TRBJ2-7; the D gene is possibly TRBD2 (6 bases). V lost 3 bases and J lost 0, with 18 bases in between. The germline CDR1 and CDR2 sequences are LNHDA and SQIVND (reference sequence). CDR3 length: 17 amino acids.

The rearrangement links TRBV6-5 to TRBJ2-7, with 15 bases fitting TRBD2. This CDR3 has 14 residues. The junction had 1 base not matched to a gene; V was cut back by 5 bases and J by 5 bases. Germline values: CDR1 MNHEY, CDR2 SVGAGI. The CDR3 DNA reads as TGTGCCAGCAGTGGGACTAGCGGGAGGCACGAGCAGTACTTC. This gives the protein CASSGTSGRHEQYF.

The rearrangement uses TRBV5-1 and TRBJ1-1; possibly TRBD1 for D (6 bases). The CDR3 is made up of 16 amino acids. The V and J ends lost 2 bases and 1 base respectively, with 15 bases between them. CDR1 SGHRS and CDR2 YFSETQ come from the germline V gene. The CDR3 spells CASSFGQSSGNTEAFF. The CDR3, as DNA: TGCGCCAGCAGCTTTGGACAGTCGTCGGGGAACACTGAAGCTTTCTTT.

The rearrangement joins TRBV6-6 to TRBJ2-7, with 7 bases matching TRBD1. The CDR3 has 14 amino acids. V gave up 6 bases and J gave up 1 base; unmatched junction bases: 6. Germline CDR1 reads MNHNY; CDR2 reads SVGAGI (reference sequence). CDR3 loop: CASRARTGSYEQYF. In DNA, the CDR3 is TGTGCCAGCAGAGCCCGGACAGGATCCTACGAGCAGTACTTC.

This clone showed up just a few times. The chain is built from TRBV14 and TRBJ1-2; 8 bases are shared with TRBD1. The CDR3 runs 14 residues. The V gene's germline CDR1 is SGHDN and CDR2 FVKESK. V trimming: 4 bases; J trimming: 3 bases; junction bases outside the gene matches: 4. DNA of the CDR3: TGTGCCAGCAGCCCAGGGGGCCTCGACTATGGCTACACCTTC. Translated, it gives CASSPGGLDYGYTF.

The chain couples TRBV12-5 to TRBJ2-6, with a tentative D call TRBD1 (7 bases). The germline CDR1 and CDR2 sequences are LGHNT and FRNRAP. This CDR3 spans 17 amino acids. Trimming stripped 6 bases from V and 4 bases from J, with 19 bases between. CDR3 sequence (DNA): TGTGCTAGTGGGAACTCGACAGGGAGGTCCGGGGCCAACGTCCTGACTTTC. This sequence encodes CASGNSTGRSGANVLTF.

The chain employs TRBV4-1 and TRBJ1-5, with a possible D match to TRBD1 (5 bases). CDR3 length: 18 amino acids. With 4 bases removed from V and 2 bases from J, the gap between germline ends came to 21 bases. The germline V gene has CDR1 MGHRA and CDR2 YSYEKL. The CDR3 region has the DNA TGCGCCAGCAGCCGAACCGTCGGGGCTGGTGGGGGCAATCAGCCCCAGCATTTT. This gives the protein CASSRTVGAGGGNQPQHF.

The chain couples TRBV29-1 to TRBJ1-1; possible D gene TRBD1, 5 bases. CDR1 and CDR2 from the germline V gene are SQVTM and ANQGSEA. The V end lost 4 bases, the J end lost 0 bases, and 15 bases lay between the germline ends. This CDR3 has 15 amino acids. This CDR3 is CSVVGGWAMNTEAFF. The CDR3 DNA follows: TGCAGCGTTGTCGGGGGATGGGCGATGAACACTGAAGCTTTCTTT.

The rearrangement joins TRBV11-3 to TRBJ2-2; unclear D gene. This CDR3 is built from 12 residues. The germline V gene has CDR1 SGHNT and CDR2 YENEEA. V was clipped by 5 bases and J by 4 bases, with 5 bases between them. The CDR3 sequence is CASSLITGELFF. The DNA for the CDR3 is TGTGCCAGCAGCCTGATCACCGGGGAGCTGTTTTTT.

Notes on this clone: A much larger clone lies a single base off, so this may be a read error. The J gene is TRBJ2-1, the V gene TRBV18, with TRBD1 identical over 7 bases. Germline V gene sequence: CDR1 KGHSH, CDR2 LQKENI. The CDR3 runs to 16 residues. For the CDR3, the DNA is TGTGCCAGCTCACCAACACAGGGGACCTCCTACAATGGGCAGTTCTTC. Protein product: CASSPTQGTSYNGQFF.

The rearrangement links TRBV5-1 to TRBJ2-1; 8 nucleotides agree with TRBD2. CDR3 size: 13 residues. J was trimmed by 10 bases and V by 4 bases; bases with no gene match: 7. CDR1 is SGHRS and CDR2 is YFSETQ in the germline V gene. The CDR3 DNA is TGCGCCAGCAGCGAACGGGAGGGCCGGGAGCAGTTCTTC. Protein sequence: CASSEREGREQFF.

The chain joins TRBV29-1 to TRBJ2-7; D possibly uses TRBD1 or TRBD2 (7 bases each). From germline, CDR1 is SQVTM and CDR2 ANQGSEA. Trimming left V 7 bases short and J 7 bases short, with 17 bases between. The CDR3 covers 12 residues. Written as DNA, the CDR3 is TGCAGCGGGAGGGAGGGGGCTGGTGAGCAGTACTTC. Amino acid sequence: CSGREGAGEQYF.

CDR3 sequence (DNA): TGTGCCAGCAGCTTAGGGCCGGGCAATCAGCCCCAGCATTTT. Amino acids: CASSLGPGNQPQHF. This chain joins TRBV7-6 and TRBJ1-5, with D uncertain. V was trimmed by 1 base and J by 2 bases, leaving 6 bases between them. The CDR3 loop spans 14 amino acids. Germline CDR1 SGHVS, CDR2 FNYEAQ.

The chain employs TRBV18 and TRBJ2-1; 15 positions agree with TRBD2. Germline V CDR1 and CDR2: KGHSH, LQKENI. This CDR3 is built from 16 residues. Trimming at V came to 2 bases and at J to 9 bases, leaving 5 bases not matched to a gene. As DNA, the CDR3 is TGTGCCAGCTCACCAGGGACTAGCGGGAGGAGGGGTGAGCAGTTCTTC. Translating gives CASSPGTSGRRGEQFF.

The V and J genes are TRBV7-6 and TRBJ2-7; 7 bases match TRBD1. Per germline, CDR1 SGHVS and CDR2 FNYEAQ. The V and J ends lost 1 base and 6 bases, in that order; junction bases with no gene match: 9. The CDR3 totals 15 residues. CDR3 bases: TGTGCCAGCAGCTTAGGTCTGGGACAGAACTCCGAGCAGTACTTC. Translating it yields CASSLGLGQNSEQYF. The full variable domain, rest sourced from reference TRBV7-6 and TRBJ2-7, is GAGVSQSPRYKVTKRGQDVALRCDPISGHVSLYWYRQALGQGPEFLTYFNYEAQQDKSGLPNDRFSAERPEGSISTLTIQRTEQRDSAMYRCASSLGLGQNSEQYFGPGTRLTVT.

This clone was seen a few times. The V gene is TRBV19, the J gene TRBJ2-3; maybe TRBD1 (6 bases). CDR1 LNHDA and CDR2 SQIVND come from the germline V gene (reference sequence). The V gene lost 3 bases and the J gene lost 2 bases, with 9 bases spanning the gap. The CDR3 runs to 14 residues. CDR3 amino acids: CASSMDRITDTQYF. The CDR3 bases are TGTGCCAGTAGTATGGACAGAATCACAGATACGCAGTATTTT.